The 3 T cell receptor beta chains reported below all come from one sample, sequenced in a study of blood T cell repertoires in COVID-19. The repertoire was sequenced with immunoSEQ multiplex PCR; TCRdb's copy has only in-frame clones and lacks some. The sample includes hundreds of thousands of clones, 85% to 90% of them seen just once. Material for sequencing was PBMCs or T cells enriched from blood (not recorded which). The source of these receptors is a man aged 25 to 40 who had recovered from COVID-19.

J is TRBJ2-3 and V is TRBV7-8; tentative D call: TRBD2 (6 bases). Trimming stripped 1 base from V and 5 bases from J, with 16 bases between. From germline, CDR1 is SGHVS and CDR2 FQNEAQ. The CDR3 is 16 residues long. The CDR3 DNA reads TGTGCCAGCAGCTTAGAGCAGGGACTCGTACAAGATACGCAGTATTTT. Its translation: CASSLEQGLVQDTQYF.

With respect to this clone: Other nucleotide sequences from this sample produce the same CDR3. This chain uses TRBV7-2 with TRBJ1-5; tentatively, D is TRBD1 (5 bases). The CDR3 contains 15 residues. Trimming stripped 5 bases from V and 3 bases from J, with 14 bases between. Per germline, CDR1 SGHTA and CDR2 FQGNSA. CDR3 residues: CASSPQVGANQPQHF. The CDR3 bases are TGTGCCAGCAGCCCCCAGGTAGGGGCCAATCAGCCCCAGCATTTT.

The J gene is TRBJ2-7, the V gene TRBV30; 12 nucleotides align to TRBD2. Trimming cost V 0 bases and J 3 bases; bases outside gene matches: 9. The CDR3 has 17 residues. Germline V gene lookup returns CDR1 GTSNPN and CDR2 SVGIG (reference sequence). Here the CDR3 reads CAWSVRLAGVLGYEQYF. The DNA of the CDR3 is TGTGCCTGGAGTGTACGACTAGCGGGAGTTTTGGGCTACGAGCAGTACTTC. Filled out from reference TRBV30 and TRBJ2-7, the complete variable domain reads SQTIHQWPATLVQPVGSPLSLECTVEGTSNPNLYWYRQAAGRGLQLLFYSVGIGQISSEVPQNLSASRPQDRQFILSSKKLLLSDSGFYLCAWSVRLAGVLGYEQYFGPGTRLTVT.